This entry concerns a single T cell receptor (beta chain). The Seattle patients joined while their infection was active and were tracked longitudinally afterward. In the original analysis: Quantification of nucleated cells was approximated via reference gene primer amplification. Data came from immunoSEQ multiplex PCR; TCRdb stores just in-frame clones and leaves some out. V, J and clone size are those of that table, while D and trimming were read from the DNA. This sample has about 500,000 clones, with roughly 91% found just once. This entry belongs to a study of blood T cell repertoires in COVID-19. About the study: The cDNA or gDNA used as material had been derived from T cells, B-cell-depleted T cells, or PBMCs.

The clonotype originates from a woman aged 50 to 65 with COVID-19, enrolled during active disease. Sequencing used peripheral blood.

The CDR3 reads CASSHSPGQGLGEAFF. CDR3 bases: TGTGCCAGCAGCCATTCCCCGGGACAGGGCCTAGGGGAGGCTTTCTTT. J is TRBJ1-1 and V is TRBV3-1 (or the pseudogene TRBV3-2); 9 positions agree with TRBD1. V dropped 3 bases and J dropped 11; count of bases not matched to a gene: 16. Germline V lookup: CDR1 LGHDT, CDR2 YNNKEL (reference sequence). The CDR3 is 16 amino acids.